Listed below are T cell receptor beta chains from one sample, sequenced in a study of follicular helper T cells after annual influenza vaccination. Data came from immunoSEQ multiplex PCR; TCRdb stores just in-frame clones and leaves some out. Seen here are 9,500 to 12,000 clones, 65% to 85% observed once, and the top ten hold around 3.6%. Sequenced here: CXCR5+ CD38- circulating T follicular helper cells from blood, sampled on the day of influenza vaccination. These receptors all come from an adult who received the influenza vaccine. Both conserved end residues are part of each CDR3. D genes are given only for firm matches. Clone size appears in some rows only: once, few, many, or a class for an expanded clone.

clone_size d_call j_call v_call cdr3_nt cdr3_aa
- - TRBJ1-5 TRBV6-1 TGTGCCAGCACCGACGCTATCCTCGCTCGGCAGCCCCAGCATTTT CASTDAILARQPQHF
- - TRBJ1-1 TRBV15 TGTGCCACCAGCAGAGAAGTAGGGTTGTCCACTGAAGCTTTCTTT CATSREVGLSTEAFF
- TRBD1 TRBJ1-1 TRBV29-1 TGCAGCGTTGTAGGGACAGGGAGGTCGGAAGCTTTCTTT CSVVGTGRSEAFF
- - TRBJ2-7 TRBV4-1 TGCGCCAGCAGCCAAGCTGCCCACGGTCTGGCCTACGAGCAGTACTTC CASSQAAHGLAYEQYF
- - TRBJ2-3 TRBV7-9 TGTGCCAGCTCGGCCTTGGCTACCACAGATACGCAGTATTTT CASSALATTDTQYF
few - TRBJ2-6 TRBV10-3 TGTGCCATCAGTGATGGGACCTCTGGGGCCAACGTCCTGACTTTC CAISDGTSGANVLTF
- - TRBJ2-5 TRBV30 TGTGCCTGCGGGCCAGAAGAGACCCAGTACTTC CACGPEETQYF
- - TRBJ2-6 TRBV6-1 TGTGCCAGCAGTGAATCGTCCTCCGGGGCCAACGTCCTGACTTTC CASSESSSGANVLTF
- - TRBJ1-1 TRBV4-1 TGCGCCAGCAGCCAAGCCAGGGCAATGAACACTGAAGCTTTCTTT CASSQARAMNTEAFF
- - TRBJ2-7 TRBV28 TGTGCCAGCAGTGTCCGGTCAGGGTACTCCTACGAGCAGTACTTC CASSVRSGYSYEQYF
- - TRBJ2-3 TRBV2 TGTGCCAGCAATCGAGGGGGACTGAGCACAGATACGCAGTATTTT CASNRGGLSTDTQYF
- TRBD1 TRBJ1-2 TRBV7-2 TGTGCCAGCGGAGGACAGGGGGCGACGTATGGCTACACCTTC CASGGQGATYGYTF
few - TRBJ1-2 TRBV5-5 TGTGCCAGCAGCTTGGGGGCAGATTATGGCTACACCTTC CASSLGADYGYTF
- - TRBJ1-1 TRBV11-2 TGTGCCAGCAGCCCACACCTGAACACTGAAGCTTTCTTT CASSPHLNTEAFF
- TRBD1 TRBJ2-3 TRBV18 TGTGCCAGCTCAAAGGACAGGGCTTTGGCAGATACGCAGTATTTT CASSKDRALADTQYF
- - TRBJ1-1 TRBV2 TGTGCCAGCAACGTGGTCGGGTCGGGGACTGAAGCTTTCTTT CASNVVGSGTEAFF
- - TRBJ1-4 TRBV27 TGTGCCAGCTCCGGGGCCAGGCAAGTGGGAAAACTGTTTTTT CASSGARQVGKLFF
- - TRBJ2-1 TRBV11-3 TGTGCCAGCAGCTTAGCAGGGGGGCCAAATGAGCAGTTCTTC CASSLAGGPNEQFF
few - TRBJ1-2 TRBV4-2 TGTGCCAGCAGCCAAGATTTTGACGGCGATGTCGGCTACACCTTC CASSQDFDGDVGYTF
once - TRBJ1-2 TRBV4-3 TGCGCCAGCAGAAATCTACAGGCGAACTATGGCTACACCTTC CASRNLQANYGYTF
- TRBD1 TRBJ1-1 TRBV27 TGTGCCAGCAGTTTTGACAGGGTCACTGAAGCTTTCTTT CASSFDRVTEAFF
- - TRBJ2-5 TRBV7-9 TGTGCCAGCAGCTCCACAGGGATGGGAGAGACCCAGTACTTC CASSSTGMGETQYF
- TRBD2 TRBJ2-7 TRBV5-5 TGTGCCAGCAGCCACGAAGCGGGAGAGACCTACGAGCAGTACTTC CASSHEAGETYEQYF
- TRBD1 TRBJ1-4 TRBV5-8 TGTGCCAGCAGCCTGGCCGGGACAGGGTTTGGCAAACTGTTTTTT CASSLAGTGFGKLFF
- - TRBJ1-3 TRBV5-5 TGTGCCAGCAGCTTGTTGGGGGCTCCCGGAAACACCATATATTTT CASSLLGAPGNTIYF
- - TRBJ1-3 TRBV6-6 TGTGCCAGCATCGCTCCGGGAATGGCGGACACCATATATTTT CASIAPGMADTIYF
- - TRBJ2-7 TRBV28 TGTGCCAGCAGTTTACCGGTTCTACCCTACGAGCAGTACTTC CASSLPVLPYEQYF
- - TRBJ2-3 TRBV15 TGTGCCACCAGCAGAGAGGTAGCGAGCAGAACCCAAGGAGATACGCAGTATTTT CATSREVASRTQGDTQYF
- - TRBJ1-3 TRBV19 TGTGCCAGTAGTACCGGGACAACTGGAAACACCATATATTTT CASSTGTTGNTIYF
- TRBD1 TRBJ1-1 TRBV5-1 TGCGCCAGCAGCCACGGACAGGGTGGCACTGAAGCTTTCTTT CASSHGQGGTEAFF
- - TRBJ2-7 TRBV10-3 TGTGCCATCAGTGACCCTTACAGGGCTCGCTACTCCTACGAGCAGTACTTC CAISDPYRARYSYEQYF
- - TRBJ2-1 TRBV4-1 TGCGCCAGCAGCCACCCGGGACCCGGCGGGGATGAGCAGTTCTTC CASSHPGPGGDEQFF
few - TRBJ1-2 TRBV7-2 TGTGCCAGCAGCTCCTACACGGACGTAGTCAATGGCTACACCTTC CASSSYTDVVNGYTF
few - TRBJ1-5 TRBV28 TGTGCCAGCAACAGGAACAATCAGCCCCAGCATTTT CASNRNNQPQHF
- TRBD2 TRBJ2-1 TRBV4-3 TGCGCCAGCAGCCAAGTAGGGGGACTAGCGGGAGGGACTGAGCAGTTCTTC CASSQVGGLAGGTEQFF
- TRBD2 TRBJ2-3 TRBV27 TGTGCCAGCAGTTTACAAAATCACGGGACTAGCGCTGGAGATACGCAGTATTTT CASSLQNHGTSAGDTQYF
- - TRBJ2-3 TRBV7-6 TGTGCCAGCAGCTTAGCTACTAGCCTAGATACGCAGTATTTT CASSLATSLDTQYF
- TRBD2 TRBJ2-3 TRBV30 TGTGCCTGGAGTGTAGGGGCGGGGGGCTACACAGATACGCAGTATTTT CAWSVGAGGYTDTQYF
- TRBD1 TRBJ1-2 TRBV6-5 TGTGCCAGCAGTTCGGGACAGGGGATCGGTAACTATGGCTACACCTTC CASSSGQGIGNYGYTF
few - TRBJ1-3 TRBV6-5 TGTGCCAGCAGTTACGGGGGGCCTGGAAACACCATATATTTT CASSYGGPGNTIYF
- - TRBJ1-4 TRBV7-2 TGTGCCAGCAGCTTAGCCAAACCCCGACAGTTTGCAACTAATGAAAAACTGTTTTTT CASSLAKPRQFATNEKLFF
- - TRBJ2-4 TRBV29-1 TGCAGCGTTGACTCGGACTACATTCAGTACTTC CSVDSDYIQYF
- TRBD1 TRBJ1-1 TRBV6-6 TGTGCCAGCAGTTACAACCCCGACAGGGTTGAGGGAGCTTTCTTT CASSYNPDRVEGAFF
- - TRBJ1-1 TRBV7-2 TGTGCCAGCAGCTTAGTACAGGCGTCTGAAGCTTTCTTT CASSLVQASEAFF
- - TRBJ2-1 TRBV29-1 TGCAGCGTAGCCGCTAGCGTCTCCTACAATGAGCAGTTCTTC CSVAASVSYNEQFF
- TRBD1 TRBJ1-1 TRBV18 TGTGCCAGCTCACCACTGGGACAGACTGAAGCTTTCTTT CASSPLGQTEAFF
- - TRBJ1-1 TRBV30 TGTGCCTGGAGTGTGGGAGGACCTCAGGCTGAAGCTTTCTTT CAWSVGGPQAEAFF
once TRBD1 TRBJ1-1 TRBV29-1 TGCAGCGTCCGGCGGTCAGGGGGCGGAACTGAAGCTTTCTTT CSVRRSGGGTEAFF
- TRBD2 TRBJ2-1 TRBV5-1 TGCGCCAGCAGCTTTTCTAGCGGGAGTAATGAGCAGTTCTTC CASSFSSGSNEQFF